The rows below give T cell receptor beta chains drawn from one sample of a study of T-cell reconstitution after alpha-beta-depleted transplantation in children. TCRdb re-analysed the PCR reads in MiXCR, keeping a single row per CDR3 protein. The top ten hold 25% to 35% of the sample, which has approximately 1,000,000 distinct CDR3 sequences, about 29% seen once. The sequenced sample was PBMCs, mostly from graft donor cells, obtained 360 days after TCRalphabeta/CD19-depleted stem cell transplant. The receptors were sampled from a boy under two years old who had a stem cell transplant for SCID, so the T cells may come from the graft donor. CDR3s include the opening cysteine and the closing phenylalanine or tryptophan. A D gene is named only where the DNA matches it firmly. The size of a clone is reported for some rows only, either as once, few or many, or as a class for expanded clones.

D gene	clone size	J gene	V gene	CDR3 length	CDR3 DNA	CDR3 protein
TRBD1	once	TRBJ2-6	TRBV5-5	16	TGTGCCAGCAGCGCTTACAGGGGGCATGGGGCCAACGTCCTGACTTTC	CASSAYRGHGANVLTF
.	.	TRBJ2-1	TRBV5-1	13	TGCGCCAGCACCCCGGAAAGGCTTAATGAGCAGTTCTTC	CASTPERLNEQFF
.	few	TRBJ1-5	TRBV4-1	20	TGCGCCAGCAGCCAAGATTTAGGGGGGAAAAAGAGGATAGGCAATCAGCCCCAGCATTTT	CASSQDLGGKKRIGNQPQHF
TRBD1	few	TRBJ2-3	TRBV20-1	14	TGCAGTGCTCGCGACAGGGGCAGCACAGATACGCAGTATTTT	CSARDRGSTDTQYF
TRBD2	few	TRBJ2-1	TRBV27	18	TGTGCCAGCAGTTTGTCCGCCTGGACTAGCTGGGGGGTGGGTGAGCAGTTCTTC	CASSLSAWTSWGVGEQFF
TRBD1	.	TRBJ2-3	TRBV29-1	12	TGCAGCGTTGAGACAGGGAAAAATACGCAGTATTTT	CSVETGKNTQYF
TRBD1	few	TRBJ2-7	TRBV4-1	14	TGCGCCAGCAGCCAAGTCGGACAGGGCTACGAGCAGTACTTC	CASSQVGQGYEQYF
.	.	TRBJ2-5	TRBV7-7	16	TGTGCCAGCAGCTTAGCAGGGGTCGGTGGTAGGGAGACCCAGTACTTC	CASSLAGVGGRETQYF
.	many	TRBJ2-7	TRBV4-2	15	TGTGCCAGCAGCCGGGAGAGACTACCCGATTACGAGCAGTACTTC	CASSRERLPDYEQYF
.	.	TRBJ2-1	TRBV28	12	TGTGCCAGCAGACCTACAGCGTACGGGCAGTTCTTC	CASRPTAYGQFF
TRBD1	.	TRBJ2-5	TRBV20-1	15	TGCAGTGCTCGAACGGGACAGCCGATCCAAGAGACCCAGTACTTC	CSARTGQPIQETQYF
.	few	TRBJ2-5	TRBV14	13	TGTGCCAGCAGCCAACTTTTGACGGAGACCCAGTACTTC	CASSQLLTETQYF
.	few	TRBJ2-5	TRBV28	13	TGTGCCAGCAGTTTATCAGGGATTGAGACCCAGTACTTC	CASSLSGIETQYF
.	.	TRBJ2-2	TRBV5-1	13	TGCGCCAGCAGCTTGGTATACGCCGGGGAGCTGTTTTTT	CASSLVYAGELFF
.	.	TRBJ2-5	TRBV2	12	TGTGCCAGCAGGCAGGGCCAAGAGACCCAGTACTTC	CASRQGQETQYF
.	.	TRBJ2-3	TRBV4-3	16	TGCGCCAGCAGCCAAGATGGAGAATTGGGATGGAATACGCAGTATTTT	CASSQDGELGWNTQYF
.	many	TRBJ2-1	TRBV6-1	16	TGTGCCAGCAGGGTTCTACTTCTTACCCCTTACAATGAGCAGTTCTTC	CASRVLLLTPYNEQFF